Described below is a single T cell receptor beta chain sequence and its context. Antigen: not known. Every subset had its genomic DNA shared out evenly among several immunoSEQ plates. Profiling relied on immunoSEQ multiplex PCR, and the TCRdb table lists in-frame clones only, not all of them. The sample lists some 580,000 clones, around 97% occurring once. The junction had 4 bases not matched to a gene; V was cut back by 2 bases and J by 5 bases. The germline V gene has CDR1 SGHTA and CDR2 FQGNSA. CDR3 length: 15 amino acids. This specimen belongs to a study of shared clonotypes between healthy human individuals. Study as a whole: Used for every donor were three CD4 naive, three CD4 memory, two CD8 naive and one CD8 memory plate.

Study-level results: A handful of donors showed sharing of 4.5% to 5% of naive CD4 clonotypes.

Source material: naive CD4+ T cells sorted from blood. Regarding subset: CD45RA+ positively selected. The TCR originated in a woman aged 30 to 39 in good health. The V gene is TRBV7-2, the J gene TRBJ2-1; 9 bases fit TRBD2. The DNA for the CDR3 is TGTGCCAGCAGCTTACTCGGACTAGCGAACAATGAGCAGTTCTTC. Translation gives CASSLLGLANNEQFF. The full variable domain, completed using reference TRBV7-2 and TRBJ2-1, is GAGVSQSPSNKVTEKGKDVELRCDPISGHTALYWYRQSLGQGLEFLIYFQGNSAPDKSGLPSDRFSAERTGGSVSTLTIQRTQQEDSAVYLCASSLLGLANNEQFFGPGTRLTVL.